Listed below are T cell receptor beta chains from one sample, sequenced in a study of cytomegalovirus exposure and HLA in healthy donors. Method: immunoSEQ multiplex PCR; TCRdb's copy keeps in-frame clones and lacks some. The table shows roughly 150,000 clones, with 73% occurring only once. The sample taken for sequencing was PBMCs. The source of these receptors is a woman between 18 and 29 years old in good health and CMV-seropositive. The CDR3 runs from the conserved cysteine through the conserved F or W. The D gene is left open where the match is weak. The size entry is marked missing in some rows and otherwise reads once, few, many or a size class.

clone size	V gene	D gene	J gene	CDR3 DNA	CDR3 protein
.	TRBV4-3	TRBD1	TRBJ2-3	TGCGCCTCCGGGACAGGGGGCGGGTATACGCAGTATTTT	CASGTGGGYTQYF
.	TRBV2	.	TRBJ1-6	TGTGCCAGCAGCAAACACACCGAGGATTCACCCCTCCACTTT	CASSKHTEDSPLHF
.	TRBV5-4	TRBD1	TRBJ1-2	TGTGCCAGCAGCTCAAATAGCGGGACAGGGGGCCTCTATGGCTACACCTTC	CASSSNSGTGGLYGYTF
.	TRBV15	TRBD2	TRBJ2-7	TGTGCCACCAGCAGAGATCGTTACGTCGCTAGCGGGGGATACTCGGAGCAGTACTTC	CATSRDRYVASGGYSEQYF
.	TRBV5-1	TRBD1	TRBJ2-7	TGCGCCAGCAGCTTGGCAAGTACCGGGACAGGGCCCTACGAGCAGTACTTC	CASSLASTGTGPYEQYF
.	TRBV6-5	TRBD1	TRBJ1-1	TGTGCCAGCAGGGAGACAGGGGGAGCTTTCTTT	CASRETGGAFF
few	TRBV10-2	.	TRBJ1-5	TGCGCCAGCAGTGATCGGGATTTGGTGCCCCAGCATTTT	CASSDRDLVPQHF
.	TRBV2	TRBD1	TRBJ1-5	TGTGCCAGCAGGGGGACAGGGGGTCAGCCCCAGCATTTT	CASRGTGGQPQHF
.	TRBV28	.	TRBJ2-7	TGTGCCAGCAATCTAGGCGGGACAGCCGACTACGAGCAGTACTTC	CASNLGGTADYEQYF
few	TRBV5-4	.	TRBJ2-3	TGTGCCAGCAGCTTGGACAGATACACAGATACGCAGTATTTT	CASSLDRYTDTQYF
.	TRBV6-5	.	TRBJ1-2	TGTGCCAGCAGTTTTTCCGGGACACGACATGGCTACACCTTC	CASSFSGTRHGYTF
.	TRBV6-1	TRBD2	TRBJ2-3	TGTGCCAGCCGCCAGCGGGGGGGCACAGATACGCAGTATTTT	CASRQRGGTDTQYF
.	TRBV18	TRBD2	TRBJ2-7	TGTGCCAGCTCACGACCGGGGGGCTACGAGCAGTACTTC	CASSRPGGYEQYF
.	TRBV9	TRBD2	TRBJ2-5	TGTGCCAGCAGCGTAGCGACTAGCGGAAGTCAAGAGACCCAGTACTTC	CASSVATSGSQETQYF
.	TRBV7-3	TRBD2	TRBJ2-3	TGTGCCAGCAGCTTAACTGGCGGGGGGGGATCAGATACGCAGTATTTT	CASSLTGGGGSDTQYF
.	TRBV25-1	.	TRBJ1-2	TGTGCCAGCAGTAACGCGGGGGGGTATGGCTACACCTTC	CASSNAGGYGYTF
.	TRBV30	TRBD2	TRBJ2-1	TGTGCCTGGGTTAAGCGGGGGATAAAGAATGAGCAGTTCTTC	CAWVKRGIKNEQFF
.	TRBV10-1	.	TRBJ1-1	TGCGCCTCCGGACAGAGCACTGAAGCTTTCTTT	CASGQSTEAFF
.	TRBV30	TRBD1	TRBJ2-2	TGTGCCTGGACCCCGGGACAGGGCCTATTCGCGAACACCGGGGAGCTGTTTTTT	CAWTPGQGLFANTGELFF
once	TRBV12-5	TRBD2	TRBJ2-7	TGTGCTAGTGGCCCTGACATCGGGGGAGGGCACGAGCAGTACTTC	CASGPDIGGGHEQYF
.	TRBV27	TRBD2	TRBJ2-1	TGTGCCAGCAGCCGAGCGGGGGGCTCCTACAATGAGCAGTTCTTC	CASSRAGGSYNEQFF
.	TRBV2	.	TRBJ2-7	TGTGCCGGCGGACTCCGAGGCGAGCAGTACTTC	CAGGLRGEQYF
.	TRBV20-1	.	TRBJ1-6	TGCAGTGCTAGCGCGCCACCCCTCCACTTT	CSASAPPLHF
.	TRBV7-9	TRBD1	TRBJ1-1	TGTGCCAGCAGCATACCCGGGACAGTCATTACTGAAGCTTTCTTT	CASSIPGTVITEAFF
.	TRBV13	.	TRBJ2-7	TGTGCCAGCAGCTTGGGCCTTAAATCCTACGAGCAGTACTTC	CASSLGLKSYEQYF
.	TRBV5-6	.	TRBJ2-7	TGTGCCAGCAGCCTGTACGGCGGGTACGAGCAGTACTTC	CASSLYGGYEQYF
.	TRBV7-9	TRBD2	TRBJ2-3	TGTGCCAGATCGCCAGTAGCGGGGACAGATACGCAGTATTTT	CARSPVAGTDTQYF
.	TRBV4-3	.	TRBJ2-3	TGCGCCAGCAGCCAAGACATGGACTCCCTGGATACGCAGTATTTT	CASSQDMDSLDTQYF
few	TRBV5-6	TRBD1	TRBJ1-2	TGTGCCAGCAGCAGGGACAGGGGGGTGGATGGCTACACCTTC	CASSRDRGVDGYTF
.	TRBV2	TRBD1	TRBJ2-1	TGTGCCAGCAGTGAAACGGGACAGCGCCAAATAGCCAATGAGCAGTTCTTC	CASSETGQRQIANEQFF
.	TRBV2	.	TRBJ2-1	TGTGCCAGCAGTAGCCTTAGCGGTGAGCAGTTCTTC	CASSSLSGEQFF
once	TRBV6-5	.	TRBJ1-6	TGTGCCAGCAGACTGAACTCCTATAATTCACCCCTCCACTTT	CASRLNSYNSPLHF
.	TRBV7-9	.	TRBJ1-5	TGTGCCAGCAGCTTAGGGACAGAACGCAATCAGCCCCAGCATTTT	CASSLGTERNQPQHF
.	TRBV7-2	.	TRBJ2-3	TGTGCCAGCAGCTTAGGGGGGGGCACCAGACGGAAAACAGATACGCAGTATTTT	CASSLGGGTRRKTDTQYF
few	TRBV7-8	TRBD1	TRBJ1-5	TGTGCCAGCAGCTTAAAAATCGCAGGGGGGAATCAGCCCCAGCATTTT	CASSLKIAGGNQPQHF
few	TRBV11-1	.	TRBJ2-5	.	CASSPIRARGSETQYF
few	TRBV19	.	TRBJ1-5	TGTGCCAGTAGTCCAGGGTTCCCGCAGCCCCAGCATTTT	CASSPGFPQPQHF
.	TRBV11-3	TRBD1	TRBJ2-2	TGTGCCAGCAGCCCCCGCGACAGGGGGCTCACCGGGGAGCTGTTTTTT	CASSPRDRGLTGELFF
few	TRBV6-6	TRBD1	TRBJ1-4	TGTGCCAGCAGTTCCTCCGGGACAGGGGTAGAAAAACTGTTTTTT	CASSSSGTGVEKLFF